Listed here is a single T cell receptor beta chain. Its target is not known. This record comes from a study of T cells after posttransplantation cyclophosphamide. The protocol was immunoSEQ multiplex PCR, while the TCRdb copy is restricted to in-frame clones and leaves out a portion. The sample has approximately 5,000 clones; about two thirds are singletons. Study-level findings and limits: Tissue-infiltrating T cells from skin or gut overlapped little with blood T cells. Later blood repertoires were often dominated by clones from the donor CD8+ memory compartment. After PTCy, TRB diversity resembled that of CNI/methotrexate controls.

Sequencing input: memory CD8+ T cells sorted from blood. The source is a woman aged 60-75 years in good health, CMV-negative, and a related stem cell transplant donor.

The CDR3 loop reads CASNPGGANYGYTF. The CDR3 DNA is TGTGCCAGCAACCCAGGGGGAGCTAACTATGGCTACACCTTC. The chain has TRBV6-1 and TRBJ1-2; 7 bases are a match to TRBD1. CDR1 MNHNS and CDR2 SASEGT come from the germline V gene. After removal of 7 bases from V and 0 bases from J, the junction contained 5 bases not matched to a gene. The CDR3 contains 14 residues.